This TCR beta chain was recorded in a study of blood T cell repertoires in COVID-19. Turning to the study itself: COVID-19 samples from acute and convalescent phases originated in the United States, Italy and Spain.

Data came from immunoSEQ multiplex PCR; TCRdb stores just in-frame clones and leaves some out. Of hundreds of thousands of clones in the sample, approximately 89% were seen once. CDR3 length: 15 amino acids. Trimming cost V 2 bases and J 4 bases; bases outside gene matches: 8. Per the germline V gene, CDR1 is MNHNS and CDR2 is SASEGT. It was during active infection that Seattle patients were enrolled and then longitudinally followed. This chain connects TRBV6-1 to TRBJ2-7; TRBD1 aligns across 7 bases. The sample was peripheral blood. The clonotype originates from a woman aged 50 to 60 with COVID-19, enrolled during active disease. Here the CDR3 DNA reads TGTGCCAGCAGTGAACATGGACAGGCGAGGTACGAGCAGTACTTC. Translated, it gives CASSEHGQARYEQYF.